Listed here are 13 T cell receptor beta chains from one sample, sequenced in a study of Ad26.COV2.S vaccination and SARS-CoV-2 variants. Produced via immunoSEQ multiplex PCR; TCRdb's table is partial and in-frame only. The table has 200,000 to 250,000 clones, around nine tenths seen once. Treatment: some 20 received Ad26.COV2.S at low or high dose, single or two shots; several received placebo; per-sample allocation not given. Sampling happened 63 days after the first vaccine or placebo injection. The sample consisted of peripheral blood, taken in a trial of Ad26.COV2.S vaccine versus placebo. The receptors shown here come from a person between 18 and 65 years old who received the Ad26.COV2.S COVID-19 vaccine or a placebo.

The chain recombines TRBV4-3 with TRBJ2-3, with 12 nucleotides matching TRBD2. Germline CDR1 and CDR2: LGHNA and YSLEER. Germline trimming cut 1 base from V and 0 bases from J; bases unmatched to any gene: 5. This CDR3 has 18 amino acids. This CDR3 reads CASSQVGTSGHSTDTQYF. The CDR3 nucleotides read TGCGCCAGCAGCCAAGTGGGGACTAGCGGGCACAGCACAGATACGCAGTATTTT.

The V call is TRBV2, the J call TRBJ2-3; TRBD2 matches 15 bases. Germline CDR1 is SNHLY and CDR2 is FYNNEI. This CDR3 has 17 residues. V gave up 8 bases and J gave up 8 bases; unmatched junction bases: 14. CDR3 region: CASGGTGLAGGGGTQYF. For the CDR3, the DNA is TGTGCCAGCGGAGGAACGGGACTAGCGGGAGGTGGTGGTACGCAGTATTTT.

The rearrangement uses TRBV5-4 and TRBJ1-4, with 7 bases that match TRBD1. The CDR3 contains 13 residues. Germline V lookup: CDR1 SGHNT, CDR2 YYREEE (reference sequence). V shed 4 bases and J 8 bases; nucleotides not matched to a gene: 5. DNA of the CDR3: TGTGCCAGCAGCCCCCCGACAGGGGAAAAACTGTTTTTT. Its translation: CASSPPTGEKLFF.

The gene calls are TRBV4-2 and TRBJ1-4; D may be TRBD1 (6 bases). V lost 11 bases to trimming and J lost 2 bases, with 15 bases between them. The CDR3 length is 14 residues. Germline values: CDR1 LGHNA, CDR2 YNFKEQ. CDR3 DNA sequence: TGTGCCGCCCGGGGGGGCCCCACTAATGAAAAACTGTTTTTT. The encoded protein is CAARGGPTNEKLFF.

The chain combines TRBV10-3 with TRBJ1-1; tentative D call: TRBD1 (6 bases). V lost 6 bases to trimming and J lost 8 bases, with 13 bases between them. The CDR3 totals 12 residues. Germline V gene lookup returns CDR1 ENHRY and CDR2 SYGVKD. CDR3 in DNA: TGTGCCATCAGAACTGACAGGACGGAAGCTTTCTTT. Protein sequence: CAIRTDRTEAFF.

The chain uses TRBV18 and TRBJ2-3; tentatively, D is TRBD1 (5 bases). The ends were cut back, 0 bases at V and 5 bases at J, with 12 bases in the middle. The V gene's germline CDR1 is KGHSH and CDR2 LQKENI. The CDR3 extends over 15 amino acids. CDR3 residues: CASSPPLAREDTQYF. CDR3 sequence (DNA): TGTGCCAGCTCACCACCCCTTGCCAGGGAAGATACGCAGTATTTT. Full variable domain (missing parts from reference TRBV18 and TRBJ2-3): NAGVMQNPRHLVRRRGQEARLRCSPMKGHSHVYWYRQLPEEGLKFMVYLQKENIIDESGMPKERFSAEFPKEGPSILRIQQVVRGDSAAYFCASSPPLAREDTQYFGPGTRLTVL.

In DNA form, the CDR3 reads TGTGCCAGCAGTTTAAGACCAGCGGGGACCCAGTACTTC. This encodes CASSLRPAGTQYF. This sequence joins TRBV12-3 or TRBV12-4 and TRBJ2-5, with TRBD2 as a possible D gene (6 bases). V was pared by 2 bases and J by 7 bases, with 11 bases between. This CDR3 region has 13 residues.

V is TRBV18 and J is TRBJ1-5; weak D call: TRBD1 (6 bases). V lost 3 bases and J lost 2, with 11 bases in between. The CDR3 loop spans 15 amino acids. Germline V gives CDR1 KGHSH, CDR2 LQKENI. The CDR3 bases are TGTGCCAGCTCACCCGCCAGGGGTGGCAATCAGCCCCAGCATTTT. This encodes CASSPARGGNQPQHF.

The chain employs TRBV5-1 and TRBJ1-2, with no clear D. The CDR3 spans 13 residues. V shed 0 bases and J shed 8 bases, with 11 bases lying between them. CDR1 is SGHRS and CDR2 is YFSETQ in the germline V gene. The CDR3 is CASSLEPLGGYTF. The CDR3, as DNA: TGCGCCAGCAGCTTGGAACCCCTCGGAGGCTACACCTTC.

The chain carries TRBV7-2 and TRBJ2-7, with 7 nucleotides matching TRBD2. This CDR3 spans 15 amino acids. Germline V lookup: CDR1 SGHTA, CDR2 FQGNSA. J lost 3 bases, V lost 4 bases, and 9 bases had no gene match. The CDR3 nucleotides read TGTGCCAGCAGCTGGGAGGGGACCCAGAACTACGAGCAGTACTTC. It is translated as CASSWEGTQNYEQYF.

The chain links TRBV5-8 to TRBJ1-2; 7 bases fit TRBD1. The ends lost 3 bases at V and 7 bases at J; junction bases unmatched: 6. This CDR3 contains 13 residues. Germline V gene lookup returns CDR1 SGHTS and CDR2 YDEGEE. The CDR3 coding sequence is TGTGCCAGCAGCTCGACAGGGTTTTTTGGCTACACCTTC. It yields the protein CASSSTGFFGYTF.

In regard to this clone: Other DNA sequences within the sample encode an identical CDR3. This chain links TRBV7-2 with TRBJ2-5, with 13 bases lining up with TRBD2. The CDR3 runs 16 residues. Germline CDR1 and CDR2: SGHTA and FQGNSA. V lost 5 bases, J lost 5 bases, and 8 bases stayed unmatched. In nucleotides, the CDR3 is TGTGCCAGCAGCCCCTTGACTAGCGGGGGGTGGGAGACCCAGTACTTC. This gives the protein CASSPLTSGGWETQYF.

In DNA, the CDR3 is TGTGCCAGCAGCGCCGGACAGGGAAGCACAGATACGCAGTATTTT. It is translated as CASSAGQGSTDTQYF. This chain connects TRBV9 to TRBJ2-3; TRBD1 agrees at 8 bases. The CDR3 is 15 residues long. Per the germline V gene, CDR1 is SGDLS and CDR2 is YYNGEE. V shed 3 bases, J shed 0 bases, and the junction held 3 bases outside the gene matches.